The 5 T cell receptor beta chains listed next were all sequenced from one sample in a study of blood T cell repertoires in COVID-19. The table came from immunoSEQ multiplex PCR; TCRdb's copy has only in-frame clones and leaves some out. This sample carries nearly 400,000 clones, about nine tenths of them seen once, and the ten largest clones take less than 2%. Sequenced: PBMCs or T cells enriched from blood (not recorded which). Source of these receptors: a woman aged 25-40 years who had recovered from COVID-19.

This clone was seen at least ten times. In DNA, the CDR3 is TGTGCCAGCAGGGAACAAGCGGGAGTTCCACACGAGCAGTACTTC. The encoded protein is CASREQAGVPHEQYF. This chain uses TRBV2 with TRBJ2-7, with TRBD2 matching over 8 bases. After removal of 6 bases from V and 5 bases from J, the junction contained 12 bases not matched to a gene. Germline V gene data show CDR1 as SNHLY and CDR2 as FYNNEI. CDR3 size: 15 residues.

About this clone: Its ends do not fully match the called genes, so a read error is possible. V and J are TRBV18 and TRBJ1-6; no definite D call. Germline CDR1 reads KGHSH; CDR2 reads LQKENI. The CDR3 is 16 amino acids. CDR3: CASSPGEVAYISPLHF. CDR3 in DNA: TGTGCCAGCTCACCAGGGGAGGTGGCATATATTTCACCCCTCCACTTT.

The chain couples TRBV9 to TRBJ2-1; 10 bases fit TRBD2. V lost 3 bases and J lost 5; bases outside the gene matches: 11. The V gene's germline CDR1 is SGDLS and CDR2 YYNGEE. CDR3 size: 17 residues. This CDR3 is CASSGTIRTSGNNEQFF. CDR3 DNA sequence: TGTGCCAGCAGCGGGACGATCCGGACTAGCGGTAACAATGAGCAGTTCTTC.

The CDR3 nucleotides are TGTGCCAGCAGCGCCGGGTCTAATCAGCCCCAGCATTTT. Protein sequence: CASSAGSNQPQHF. J is TRBJ1-5 and V is TRBV9, with D hard to call. The CDR3 extends over 13 amino acids. V was trimmed by 3 bases and J by 4 bases, leaving 8 bases between them. Germline V lookup: CDR1 SGDLS, CDR2 YYNGEE.

The V and J genes are TRBV6-5 and TRBJ1-1; D is ambiguous. This CDR3 region has 14 residues. V was shortened by 4 bases and J by 1 base, with 10 bases between the two germline ends. CDR1 and CDR2 (germline): MNHEY, SVGAGI. The CDR3 DNA is TGTGCCAGCAGTTCCTTGGTCAGGAACACTGAAGCTTTCTTT. It yields the protein CASSSLVRNTEAFF.